The sequence of this T cell receptor (beta chain) was determined in a study of cytomegalovirus exposure and HLA in healthy donors. Study results and limitations: Cytomegalovirus-associated status was assigned to roughly 160 TCR beta chains. There were some public TCRs occurring in many donors, but most TCR sequences were rare. Among the CMV-associated chains, three were confirmed in vitro as specific for CMV antigens.

Data came from immunoSEQ multiplex PCR; TCRdb stores just in-frame clones and leaves some out. This sample yields about 73,000 clones, of which around 90% are seen a single time; less than 5% belongs to the top ten. With regard to this clone: Its antigen is currently unknown.

The J segment lost 4 bases and the V segment lost 3 bases, leaving 1 base of the junction unmatched. This CDR3 has 14 amino acids. Germline lookup yields CDR1 LGHNT and CDR2 FRNRAP. The material sequenced was PBMCs. The sequence came from a woman under 30 in good health and CMV-seropositive. V is TRBV12-5 and J is TRBJ1-1; 11 bases match TRBD1. Here the CDR3 reads CASGLGQGATEAFF. The CDR3 DNA reads as TGTGCTAGTGGTTTAGGACAGGGGGCCACTGAAGCTTTCTTT.